The clone carrying this T cell receptor beta chain was observed a few times. The antigen is unknown. The CDR3 spans 13 residues. Trimming shortened V by 10 bases and J by 6 bases, and 18 bases separated the two germline ends. Germline V gives CDR1 MNHEY, CDR2 SMNVEV (reference sequence). RNA transcripts provided the source from which TCR beta CDR3 regions were amplified. HTBI primers were used for first-round RT-PCR of the TCR CDR3. TCRdb itself ran the multiplex PCR reads through MiXCR, one entry per CDR3 protein. The sample lists fewer than 900,000 distinct CDR3 sequences; 15% to 20% were seen once. This sample was included in a study of T cells in Graves' hyperthyroidism and ophthalmopathy. Study findings and constraints: Model output signaled ophthalmopathy a median roughly six months ahead of onset. Most clonotypes expanded in the thyroid (above 0.001) were also present in blood.

The receptor's source is a woman aged 45-65 years with Graves' hyperthyroidism that later progressed to Graves' ophthalmopathy. The sample consisted of blood. The V call is TRBV27, the J call TRBJ1-2; D remains unclear. For the CDR3, the DNA is TGTGCCACCGGAGCACTGGAGGGCAATGGCTACACCTTC. Translation: CATGALEGNGYTF.